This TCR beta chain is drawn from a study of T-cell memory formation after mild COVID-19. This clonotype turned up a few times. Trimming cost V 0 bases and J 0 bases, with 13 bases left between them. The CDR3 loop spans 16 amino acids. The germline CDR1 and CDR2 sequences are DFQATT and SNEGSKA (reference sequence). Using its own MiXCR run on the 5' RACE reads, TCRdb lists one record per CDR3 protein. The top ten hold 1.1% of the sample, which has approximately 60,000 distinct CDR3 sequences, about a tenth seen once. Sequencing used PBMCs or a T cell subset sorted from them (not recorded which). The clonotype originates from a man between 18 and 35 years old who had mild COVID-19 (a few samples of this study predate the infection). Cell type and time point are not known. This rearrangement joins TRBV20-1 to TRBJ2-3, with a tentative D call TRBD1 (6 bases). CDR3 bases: TGCAGTGCTAGAGATCCAATGGGGGCCAGCACAGATACGCAGTATTTT. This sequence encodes CSARDPMGASTDTQYF.